This T cell receptor (beta chain) came from a study of blood T cell repertoires in COVID-19. About the research overall: Samples came from the United States, Italy and Spain, spanning acute and convalescent COVID-19. From T cells, B-cell-depleted T cells, or PBMCs came the material, which was cDNA or gDNA.

Assay used: immunoSEQ multiplex PCR; TCRdb lists only in-frame clones, some missing. The table includes about 200,000 clones, about 86% detected once. V was trimmed by 4 bases and J by 12 bases, leaving 22 bases between them. CDR3 length: 16 residues. CDR1 and CDR2 (germline): LGHNA, YNFKEQ. The gene calls are TRBV4-2 and TRBJ1-6, with D maybe TRBD1 (5 bases). The receptor was isolated from a woman aged 65 to 85 with acute or convalescent COVID-19. Sequenced input: peripheral blood. The CDR3 is CASSRRQTRRLVPLHF. CDR3 nucleotide sequence: TGTGCCAGCAGCCGTCGACAGACTCGAAGGCTGGTACCCCTCCACTTT.